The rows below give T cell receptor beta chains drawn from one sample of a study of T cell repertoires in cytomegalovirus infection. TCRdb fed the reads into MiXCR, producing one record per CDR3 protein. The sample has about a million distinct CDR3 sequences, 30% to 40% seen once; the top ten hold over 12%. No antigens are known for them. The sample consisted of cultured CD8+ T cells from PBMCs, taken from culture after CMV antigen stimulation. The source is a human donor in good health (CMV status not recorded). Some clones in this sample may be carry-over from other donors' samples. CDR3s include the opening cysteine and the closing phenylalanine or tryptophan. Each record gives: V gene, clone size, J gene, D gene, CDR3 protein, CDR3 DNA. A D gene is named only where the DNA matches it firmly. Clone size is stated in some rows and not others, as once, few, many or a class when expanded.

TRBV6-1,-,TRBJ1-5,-,CASGEFRVGGPQHF,TGTGCCAGCGGTGAATTCAGGGTTGGAGGGCCCCAGCATTTT
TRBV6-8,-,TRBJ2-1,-,CAIVASSYNEQFF,TGTGCCATCGTGGCTAGCTCCTACAATGAGCAGTTCTTC
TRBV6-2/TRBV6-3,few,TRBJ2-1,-,CASSSRWESSYNEQFF,TGTGCCAGCAGTTCCCGGTGGGAGAGCTCCTACAATGAGCAGTTCTTC
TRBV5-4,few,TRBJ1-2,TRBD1,CASSYQPPSTGMYGYTF,TGTGCCAGCAGCTACCAACCCCCGTCGACAGGGATGTATGGCTACACCTTC
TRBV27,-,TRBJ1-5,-,CASSLSGPLFQHF,TGTGCCAGCAGTTTATCGGGGCCTCTCTTCCAGCATTTT
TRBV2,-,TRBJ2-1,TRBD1,CASSVDWDRGYNEQFF,TGTGCCAGCAGTGTAGATTGGGACAGGGGCTACAATGAGCAGTTCTTC
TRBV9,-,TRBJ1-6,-,CASSEQGRYNSPLHF,TGTGCCAGCAGTGAACAGGGCCGCTATAATTCACCCCTCCACTTT
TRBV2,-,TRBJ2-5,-,CASSDGSKETQYF,TGTGCCAGCAGTGATGGGAGCAAAGAGACCCAGTACTTC
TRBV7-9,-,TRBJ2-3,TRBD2,CASSPAGDADTQYF,TGTGCCAGCAGCCCGGCGGGGGACGCAGATACGCAGTATTTT
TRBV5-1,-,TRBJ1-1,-,CASSFTGVGTEAFF,TGCGCCAGCAGCTTTACAGGCGTGGGGACTGAAGCTTTCTTT
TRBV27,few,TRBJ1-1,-,CASSFLPLGTVNTEAFF,TGTGCCAGCAGTTTCCTCCCTCTGGGGACGGTGAACACTGAAGCTTTCTTT
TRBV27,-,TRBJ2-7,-,CASKRGPYEQYF,TGTGCCAGCAAAAGGGGTCCCTACGAGCAGTACTTC
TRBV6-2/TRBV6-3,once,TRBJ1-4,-,CASSPSGENEKLFF,TGTGCCAGCAGTCCGTCAGGGGAGAATGAAAAACTGTTTTTT
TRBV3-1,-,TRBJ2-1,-,CASSPRLDTDEQFF,TGTGCCAGCAGCCCACGACTAGATACGGATGAGCAGTTCTTC
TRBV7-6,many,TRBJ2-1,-,CASSLGDNYNEQFF,TGTGCCAGCAGCTTAGGGGACAACTACAATGAGCAGTTCTTC
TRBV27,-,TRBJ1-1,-,CASSLLAGVWTEAFF,TGTGCCAGCAGTTTACTGGCGGGAGTTTGGACTGAAGCTTTCTTT
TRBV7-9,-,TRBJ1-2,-,CASSLGPRNSYGYTF,TGTGCCAGCAGCTTAGGACCACGTAATTCCTATGGCTACACCTTC
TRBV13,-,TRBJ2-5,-,CASSSTSGGAPETQYF,TGTGCCAGCAGCTCTACCTCCGGAGGGGCCCCGGAGACCCAGTACTTC
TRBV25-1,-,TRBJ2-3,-,CASSARREGTDTQYF,TGTGCCAGCAGTGCACGCCGCGAGGGCACAGATACGCAGTATTTT
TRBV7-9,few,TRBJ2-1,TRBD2,CASSSGGFPYNEQFF,TGTGCCAGCAGCTCGGGGGGGTTCCCCTACAATGAGCAGTTCTTC
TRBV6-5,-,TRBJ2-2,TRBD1,CASRTDREQTGELFF,TGTGCCAGCCGAACCGACAGGGAGCAGACCGGGGAGCTGTTTTTT
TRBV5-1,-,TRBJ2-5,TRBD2,CASSLAGGGIQETQYF,TGCGCCAGCAGCTTGGCCGGGGGGGGTATACAAGAGACCCAGTACTTC
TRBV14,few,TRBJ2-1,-,CASSQGTNEQFF,TGTGCCAGCAGCCAAGGGACTAATGAGCAGTTCTTC
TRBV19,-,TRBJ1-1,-,CASTPGGEGSMNTEAFF,TGTGCCAGTACTCCTGGGGGGGAAGGTTCGATGAACACTGAAGCTTTCTTT
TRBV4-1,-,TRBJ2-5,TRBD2,CASSHSALTSGQETQYF,TGCGCCAGCAGCCATTCAGCTCTGACTAGCGGTCAAGAGACCCAGTACTTC
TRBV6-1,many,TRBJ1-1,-,CASTLQGGNTEAFF,TGTGCCAGCACCCTACAGGGAGGAAACACTGAAGCTTTCTTT
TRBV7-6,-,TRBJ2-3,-,CASSPDSYSTDTQYF,TGTGCCAGCAGCCCGGACAGTTATAGCACAGATACGCAGTATTTT
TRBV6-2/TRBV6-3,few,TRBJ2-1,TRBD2,CASSNRLAGTYNEQFF,TGTGCCAGCAGTAACCGACTAGCGGGGACCTACAATGAGCAGTTCTTC
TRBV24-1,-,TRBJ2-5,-,CATSDSQFPQETQYF,TGTGCCACCAGTGATTCGCAGTTCCCGCAAGAGACCCAGTACTTC
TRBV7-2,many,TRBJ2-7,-,CASSLDEGLRTYEQYF,TGTGCCAGCAGCTTAGACGAGGGACTTCGCACCTACGAGCAGTACTTC
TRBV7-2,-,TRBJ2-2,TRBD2,CASSLGTSRIGELFF,TGTGCCAGCAGCCTCGGGACTAGCAGGATCGGGGAGCTGTTTTTT
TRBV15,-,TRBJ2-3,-,CATSRDRQGNTQYF,TGTGCCACCAGCAGAGATCGGCAAGGGAATACGCAGTATTTT
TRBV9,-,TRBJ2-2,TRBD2,CASSVRAGANTGELFF,TGTGCCAGCAGCGTAAGGGCGGGAGCGAACACCGGGGAGCTGTTTTTT
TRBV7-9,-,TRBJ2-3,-,CASSTPREAYTDTQYF,TGTGCCAGCAGCACCCCCCGGGAAGCTTACACAGATACGCAGTATTTT
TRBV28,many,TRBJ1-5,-,CASSLVVGGNQPQHF,TGTGCCAGCAGTTTGGTAGTGGGCGGCAATCAGCCCCAGCATTTT
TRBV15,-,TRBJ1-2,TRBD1,CATSRPEDRDSGYTF,TGTGCCACCAGCAGACCAGAAGACAGGGACTCTGGCTACACCTTC
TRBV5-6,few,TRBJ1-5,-,CASSFAGNEDQPQHF,TGTGCCAGCAGCTTTGCTGGGAATGAGGATCAGCCCCAGCATTTT
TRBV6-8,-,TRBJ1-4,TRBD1,CASSYGGQGDEKLFF,TGTGCCAGCAGTTACGGGGGACAGGGTGATGAAAAACTGTTTTTT
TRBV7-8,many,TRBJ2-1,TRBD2,CASSTTLPRGDLDYNEQFF,TGTGCCAGCAGCACAACCCTTCCTCGGGGGGACCTAGACTACAATGAGCAGTTCTTC
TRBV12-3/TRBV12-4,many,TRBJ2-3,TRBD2,CASSRTSGTDTQYF,TGTGCCAGCAGTCGGACTAGCGGCACAGATACGCAGTATTTT
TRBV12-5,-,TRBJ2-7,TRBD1,CASGLGTGRTREQYF,TGTGCTAGTGGTTTGGGGACAGGGAGGACTCGGGAGCAGTACTTC
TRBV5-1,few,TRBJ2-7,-,CASSRTTAISYEQYF,TGCGCCAGCAGCCGGACGACAGCGATCTCCTACGAGCAGTACTTC
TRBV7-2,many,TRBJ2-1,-,CAPTRRLSRENEQFF,TGTGCCCCCACTAGAAGGCTAAGCAGGGAGAATGAGCAGTTCTTC
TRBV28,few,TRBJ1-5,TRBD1,CASTRTGRNQPQHF,TGTGCCAGCACCAGGACAGGGCGTAATCAGCCCCAGCATTTT
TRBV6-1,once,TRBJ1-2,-,CASSETTGFTGGYTF,TGTGCCAGCAGTGAGACGACAGGCTTTACCGGGGGCTACACCTTC
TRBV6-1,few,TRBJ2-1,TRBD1,CASTIQGASYNEQFF,TGTGCCAGCACAATACAGGGGGCATCGTACAATGAGCAGTTCTTC
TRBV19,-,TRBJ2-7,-,CASSIAPWDTTYEQYF,TGTGCCAGTAGTATAGCGCCCTGGGACACCACCTACGAGCAGTACTTC